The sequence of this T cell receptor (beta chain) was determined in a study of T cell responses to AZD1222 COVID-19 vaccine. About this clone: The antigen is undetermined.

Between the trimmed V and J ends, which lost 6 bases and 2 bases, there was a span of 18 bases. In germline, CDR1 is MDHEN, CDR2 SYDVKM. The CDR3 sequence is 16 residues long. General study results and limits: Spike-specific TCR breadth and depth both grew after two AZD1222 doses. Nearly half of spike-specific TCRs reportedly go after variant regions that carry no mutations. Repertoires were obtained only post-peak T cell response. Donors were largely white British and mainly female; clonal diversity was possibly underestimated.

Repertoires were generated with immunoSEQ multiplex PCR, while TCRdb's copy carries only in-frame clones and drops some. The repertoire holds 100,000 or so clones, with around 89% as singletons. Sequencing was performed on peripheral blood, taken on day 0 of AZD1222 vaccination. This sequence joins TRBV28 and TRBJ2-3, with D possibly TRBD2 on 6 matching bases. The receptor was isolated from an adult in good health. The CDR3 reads CASSLSGAGYTDTQYF. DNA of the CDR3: TGTGCCAGCAGCCTCTCCGGCGCGGGGTACACAGATACGCAGTATTTT. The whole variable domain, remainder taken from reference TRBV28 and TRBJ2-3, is DVKVTQSSRYLVKRTGEKVFLECVQDMDHENMFWYRQDPGLGLRLIYFSYDVKMKEKGDIPEGYSVSREKKERFSLILESASTNQTSMYLCASSLSGAGYTDTQYFGPGTRLTVL.